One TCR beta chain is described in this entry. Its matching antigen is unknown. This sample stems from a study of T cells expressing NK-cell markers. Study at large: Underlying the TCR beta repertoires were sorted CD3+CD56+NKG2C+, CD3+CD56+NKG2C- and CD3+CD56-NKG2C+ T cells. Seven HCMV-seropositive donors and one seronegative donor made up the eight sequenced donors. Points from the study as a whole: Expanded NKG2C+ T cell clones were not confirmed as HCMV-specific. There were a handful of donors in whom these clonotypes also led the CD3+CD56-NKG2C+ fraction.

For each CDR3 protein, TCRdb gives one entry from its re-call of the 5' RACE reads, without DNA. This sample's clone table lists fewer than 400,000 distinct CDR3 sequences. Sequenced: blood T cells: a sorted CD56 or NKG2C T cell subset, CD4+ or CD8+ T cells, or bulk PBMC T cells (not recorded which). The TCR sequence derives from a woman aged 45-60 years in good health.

The CDR3 loop reads CASSPLLTDSQETQYF. V is TRBV3-1 and J is TRBJ2-5; the TCRdb D gene call, TRBD1, has no DNA to confirm it. The CDR3 runs 16 residues. Germline V gene data show CDR1 as LGHDT and CDR2 as YNNKEL (reference sequence).